This entry describes one TCR beta chain. The antigen remains undetermined. The data originate from a study of shared clonotypes between healthy human individuals. TCRdb keeps only in-frame clones here, not all; method: immunoSEQ multiplex PCR. Seen here are more than 2,000,000 clones, more than 80% observed once, and the top ten hold about 0.13%. Regarding the study as a whole: Sorted-subset sequencing, rarefaction showed, was incomplete despite large depth.

This CDR3 is built from 13 residues. Per the germline V gene, CDR1 is ENHRY and CDR2 is SYGVKD. V lost 3 bases and J 9 bases, leaving 9 bases between the germline ends. V and J are TRBV10-3 and TRBJ1-6; TRBD1 might be the D (5 bases). The sequenced sample was naive CD4+ T cells sorted from blood. Subset described: CD45RA+ positively selected. The origin of this receptor is a man in his late teens or twenties in good health. The CDR3 is CAISEGAGSPLHF. The CDR3 coding sequence is TGTGCCATCAGTGAAGGGGCAGGTTCACCCCTCCACTTT.